The 16 T cell receptor beta chains below all came from one sample that was sequenced in a study of T-cell memory formation after mild COVID-19. TCRdb processed the 5' RACE reads anew with MiXCR; each CDR3 protein has one entry. Of about 410,000 distinct CDR3 sequences listed, approximately 18% are singletons. The sequenced sample consisted of PBMCs or a T cell subset sorted from them (not recorded which). The receptors originated from a man in his late teens or twenties who had mild COVID-19 (a few samples of this study predate the infection). Cell type and time point are not known.

The sample holds a few counts of this clonotype. This rearrangement joins TRBV7-2 to TRBJ1-2, with D possibly matching TRBD1 (5 bases). V lost 4 bases to trimming and J lost 8 bases, with 11 bases between them. There are 12 residues in the CDR3. Germline V gene lookup returns CDR1 SGHTA and CDR2 FQGNSA. CDR3 sequence: CASSWGGSGYTF. In nucleotides, the CDR3 is TGTGCCAGCAGCTGGGGGGGGAGCGGCTACACCTTC.

The chain uses TRBV19 and TRBJ2-3; weak D call: TRBD2 (7 bases). Germline V gene lookup returns CDR1 LNHDA and CDR2 SQIVND (reference sequence). The CDR3 length is 14 residues. V gave up 5 bases and J gave up 4 bases, with 13 bases separating them. Here the CDR3 reads CASSLRGAADTQYF. The DNA for the CDR3 is TGTGCCAGTAGTCTTCGGGGGGCCGCAGATACGCAGTATTTT.

This clonotype appeared many times. J is TRBJ2-1 and V is TRBV2; D perhaps matches TRBD1 (6 bases). The CDR3 has 11 residues. Germline loops: CDR1 SNHLY, CDR2 FYNNEI. The V end lost 10 bases, the J end lost 8 bases, and 12 bases lay between the germline ends. CDR3 nucleotides: TGTGCCATCTACAGGGCGGATGAGCAGTTCTTC. This encodes CAIYRADEQFF.

In this sample, this clonotype turned up many times. V is TRBV6-6 and J is TRBJ2-2; 10 bases fit TRBD2. The CDR3 has 15 amino acids. Trimming removed 6 bases from V and 1 base from J; junction bases left unmatched: 2. Germline V CDR1 and CDR2: MNHNY, SVGAGI (reference sequence). The CDR3 sequence is CASSPSGGNTGELFF. The CDR3 DNA sequence: TGTGCCAGCAGCCCTAGCGGGGGGAACACCGGGGAGCTGTTTTTT.

The rearrangement joins TRBV29-1 to TRBJ2-3, with no clear D. The length of the CDR3 is 11 residues. Germline V gene lookup returns CDR1 SQVTM and CDR2 ANQGSEA. Trimming stripped 3 bases from V and 10 bases from J, with 11 bases between. CDR3 sequence (DNA): TGCAGCGTTGATCGGCTTCAGGCGCAGTATTTT. Protein: CSVDRLQAQYF.

The V gene is TRBV11-2, the J gene TRBJ2-5; TRBD2 might be the D (5 bases). V was shortened by 2 bases and J by 4 bases, with 20 bases between the two germline ends. This CDR3 comprises 17 residues. The germline V gene encodes CDR1 SGHAT and CDR2 FQNNGV. CDR3 protein: CASSLSPGKGRGETQYF. The DNA of the CDR3 is TGTGCCAGCAGCTTATCCCCGGGAAAAGGTCGCGGAGAGACCCAGTACTTC.

The chain uses TRBV27 and TRBJ1-3; D is uncertain. There are 13 residues in the CDR3. V lost 4 bases, J lost 4 bases, and 8 bases lay in between. The germline gives CDR1 MNHEY, CDR2 SMNVEV (reference sequence). CDR3 sequence: CASSSLMGNTIYF. CDR3 DNA: TGTGCCAGCAGTTCCCTTATGGGAAACACCATATATTTT.

Only one count was recorded for this clonotype. The gene calls are TRBV28 and TRBJ2-7; D perhaps matches TRBD1 (6 bases). Between the trimmed V and J ends, which lost 5 bases and 5 bases, there was a span of 19 bases. Germline-derived CDR1 and CDR2 are MDHEN and SYDVKM. The CDR3 runs 15 residues. The CDR3 region has the DNA TGTGCCAGCAGTATCACCCTCAGGGGTGAGGACGAGCAGTACGTC. Translated: CASSITLRGEDEQYV.

This clonotype was seen a few times. The chain joins TRBV24-1 to TRBJ1-1; D remains unclear. Germline V lookup: CDR1 KGHDR, CDR2 SFDVKD. The CDR3 extends over 15 amino acids. V lost 3 bases, J lost 2 bases, and 12 bases lay in between. DNA for the CDR3: TGTGCCACCAGTGATCCTGTGAGGACTAACACTGAAGCTTTCTTT. Translation gives CATSDPVRTNTEAFF.

This clonotype has just a few counts. The gene calls are TRBV7-2 and TRBJ2-1; D not resolved. Trimming took 5 bases from V and 0 from J, leaving 14 bases between them. Per the germline V gene, CDR1 is SGHTA and CDR2 is FQGNSA. The CDR3 runs to 16 residues. The DNA for the CDR3 is TGTGCCAGCAGCCCACGGTACTCAAGCTCCTACAATGAGCAGTTCTTC. This gives the protein CASSPRYSSSYNEQFF.

This clonotype was observed a few times. V usage is TRBV27 and J usage is TRBJ2-3, with D possibly matching TRBD1 (6 bases). Germline V lookup: CDR1 MNHEY, CDR2 SMNVEV (reference sequence). The CDR3 consists of 14 residues. V was shortened by 6 bases and J by 5 bases, with 15 bases between the two germline ends. The DNA of the CDR3 is TGTGCCAGCAGAGTAGCCAGGGGTCGAGATACGCAGTATTTT. Translated: CASRVARGRDTQYF.

This clonotype came up many times. The rearrangement links TRBV2 to TRBJ2-7; D ambiguous. V shed 7 bases and J shed 3 bases, with 13 bases lying between them. The CDR3 runs to 13 residues. In germline, CDR1 is SNHLY, CDR2 FYNNEI. For the CDR3, the DNA is TGTGCCAGCACCAGATCGGACGGCTACGAGCAGTACTTC. This gives the protein CASTRSDGYEQYF.

The V call is TRBV5-5, the J call TRBJ2-7; the D gene is possibly TRBD1 (5 bases). The CDR3 is made up of 14 amino acids. Trimming took 0 bases from V and 5 from J, leaving 12 bases between them. CDR1 and CDR2 from the germline V gene are SGHKS and YYEKEE (reference sequence). The CDR3 protein is CASSLEGPADEQYV. For the CDR3, the DNA is TGTGCCAGCAGCTTGGAGGGGCCTGCAGACGAGCAGTACGTC.

The rearrangement links TRBV20-1 to TRBJ1-5; 9 bases are a match to TRBD1. Unmatched junction bases numbered 14, after V lost 5 bases and J lost 6 bases. Germline assignment: CDR1 DFQATT and CDR2 SNEGSKA (reference sequence). This CDR3 spans 16 amino acids. CDR3 bases: TGCAGTGCTCCTAGAAACACAGGGGGCTTCGCTCAGCCCCAGCATTTT. It is translated as CSAPRNTGGFAQPQHF.

The chain combines TRBV27 with TRBJ2-1; D is perhaps TRBD2 (7 bases). The germline V gene has CDR1 MNHEY and CDR2 SMNVEV (reference sequence). Trimming left V 6 bases short and J 3 bases short, with 18 bases between. The CDR3 has 16 amino acids. In DNA form, the CDR3 reads TGTGCCAGCAGCAAAGGGAGGGGGGCCGGCTACAATGAGCAGTTCTTC. It is translated as CASSKGRGAGYNEQFF.

The chain has TRBV4-3 and TRBJ1-6, with D uncertain. Germline V CDR1 and CDR2: LGHNA, YSLEER. The CDR3 extends over 15 amino acids. V was clipped by 0 bases and J by 8 bases, with 11 bases between them. The CDR3 nucleotides read TGCGCCAGCAGCCAAGATTACCCTGGTTATTCACCCCTCCACTTT. Amino acid sequence: CASSQDYPGYSPLHF.